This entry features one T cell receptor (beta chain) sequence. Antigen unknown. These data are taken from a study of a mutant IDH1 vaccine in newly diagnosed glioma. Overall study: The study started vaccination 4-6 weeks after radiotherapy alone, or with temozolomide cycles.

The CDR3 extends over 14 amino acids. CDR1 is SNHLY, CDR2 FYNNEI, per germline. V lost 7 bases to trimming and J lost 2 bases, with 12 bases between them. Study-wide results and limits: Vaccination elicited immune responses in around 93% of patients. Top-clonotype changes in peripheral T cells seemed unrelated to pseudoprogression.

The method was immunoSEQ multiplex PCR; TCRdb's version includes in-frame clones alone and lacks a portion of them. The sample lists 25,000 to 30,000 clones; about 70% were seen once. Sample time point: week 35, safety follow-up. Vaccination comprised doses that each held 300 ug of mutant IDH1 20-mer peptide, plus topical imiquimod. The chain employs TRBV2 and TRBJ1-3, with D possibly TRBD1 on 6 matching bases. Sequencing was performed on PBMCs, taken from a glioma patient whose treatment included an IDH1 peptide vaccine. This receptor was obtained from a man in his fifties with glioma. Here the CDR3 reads CASTNQGTGNTIYF. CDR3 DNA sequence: TGTGCCAGCACCAATCAGGGGACTGGAAACACCATATATTTT.